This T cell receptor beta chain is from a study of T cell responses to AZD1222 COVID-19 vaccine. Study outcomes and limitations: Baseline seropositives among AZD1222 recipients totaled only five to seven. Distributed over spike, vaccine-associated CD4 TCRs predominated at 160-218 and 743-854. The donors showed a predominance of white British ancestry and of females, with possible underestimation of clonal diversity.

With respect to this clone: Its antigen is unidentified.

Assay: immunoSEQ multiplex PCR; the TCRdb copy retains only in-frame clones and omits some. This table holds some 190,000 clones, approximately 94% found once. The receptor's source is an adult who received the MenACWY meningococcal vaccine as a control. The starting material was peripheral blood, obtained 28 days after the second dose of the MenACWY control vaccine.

CDR3: CASRPGGGQYEQYF. As DNA, the CDR3 is TGTGCCAGCAGGCCGGGGGGGGGCCAATACGAGCAGTACTTC. This chain connects TRBV28 to TRBJ2-7; 8 bases line up with TRBD2. Germline CDR1 MDHEN, CDR2 SYDVKM. This CDR3 region has 14 residues. Trimming took 6 bases from V and 4 from J; bases not matched to a gene: 8.